Below, one T cell receptor beta chain is given with its context. The antigen is unknown. A single record per CDR3 protein comes from TCRdb applying MiXCR to the RT-PCR reads. This table has 500,000 to 600,000 distinct CDR3 sequences, around 11% appearing once. These data belong to a study of response to subunit inactivated influenza vaccine. Study-level points and caveats: Few new T cells, the authors suggested, are recruited by each seasonal influenza vaccination.

CDR3 length equals 13 residues. The ends were cut back, 4 bases at V and 8 bases at J, with 12 bases in the middle. Per the germline V gene, CDR1 is SGHVS and CDR2 is FNYEAQ. The same data also contributed to another study, on T cells expressing NK-cell markers. This second report adds: The authors made TCR beta cDNA libraries by 5'RACE template switching. This switching added a universal primer site and UMIs. Repertoire data for TCR beta were derived from sorted T cells (CD3+CD56+NKG2C+, CD3+CD56+NKG2C- and CD3+CD56-NKG2C+). In roughly six donors, dominant CD3+CD56+NKG2C+ clonotypes ranked among the top 10 CD8+ clonotypes.

The input for sequencing was PBMCs from blood, taken on the day of vaccination. The J gene is TRBJ2-1, the V gene TRBV7-6; D is undetermined. This TCR derives from a man over 45 who received an inactivated influenza vaccine. The CDR3 coding sequence is TGTGCCAGCAGCTCACCTCCCGGCTATGAGCAGTTCTTC. Its translation: CASSSPPGYEQFF.